This T cell receptor beta chain was sequenced in a study of immune evolution from preneoplasia to lung adenocarcinoma. Study-wide results and caveats: Later-stage lesions seemingly showed higher T cell density and diversity than normal lung. Highest clonality occurred in KRAS-mutant, not EGFR-mutant or double wild-type, nodules.

Sequenced by immunoSEQ multiplex PCR; TCRdb stores in-frame clones only, minus some. The data hold about 41,000 clones, with less than 80% observed a single time. Of note for this clone: The target antigen is unknown.

H&E slides confirmed each diagnosis, reviewed by two pathologists independently. Macro-dissection enriched premalignant or tumor cells before nucleic acid extraction. Trimming took 1 base from V and 1 from J, leaving 7 bases between them. Germline V lookup: CDR1 LGHNA, CDR2 YNFKEQ. The CDR3 is made up of 14 amino acids. V gene TRBV4-2 combines with J gene TRBJ1-1; TRBD1 might be the D (6 bases). This TCR was sampled from a person in their sixties with lung adenocarcinoma. Sequencing was carried out using FFPE invasive lung adenocarcinoma tissue. The CDR3 region is CASSQVGGNTEAFF. The CDR3, as DNA: TGTGCCAGCAGCCAAGTAGGGGGGAACACTGAAGCTTTCTTT.